This TCR beta chain was obtained from a study of blood T cell repertoires in COVID-19 (dated by TCRdb to about 2020). Looking at the study overall: Collaborator samples came from the United States, Italy and Spain and covered acute and convalescent phases of COVID-19. The prospective study material was composed of cDNA or gDNA derived from T cells, B-cell-depleted T cells, or PBMCs. Deeply sampled blood TCRbeta repertoires from subjects exposed to, actively infected with, or recovered from COVID-19 were included in the dataset. The repertoires were released in a freely available public database intended as a resource for research on the immune response to SARS-CoV-2. Samples were obtained from the ongoing ImmuneRACE study (first 160 participants) and from 1,254 subjects provided by 6 global collaborators. Sample metadata almost always included a de-identified subject ID, COVID-19 status, age in years and sex. Where HLA class I and class II types were available, the types were taken from metadata supplied by the sample provider, not from assay-based typing. The research as a whole found: Clinical and demographic metadata were provided uncurated, with the amount varying by source and participant.

TCRbeta CDR3 regions were amplified from genomic DNA using the immunoSEQ Assay, a bias-controlled multiplex PCR. As for how the authors treated the data: Nucleated cell counts per sample were estimated from amplification of reference gene primers within the assay. To quantify the absolute abundance of each unique TCRbeta CDR3 rearrangement, sequence reads were collapsed and filtered. For each sample, productive Simpson clonality was calculated as the square root of Simpson's diversity index across productive rearrangements. Sourced from immuneACCESS, this table was stored by TCRdb with only in-frame sequences that have V and J called. A share of the clones is absent; for the studies checked, an unresolved V gene accounts for under half, and the remainder has no known explanation. V, J and clone size are taken as reported in that table, and D and trimming were inferred from the DNA itself. The sample contains roughly 260,000 clones, approximately 89% of them found a single time. 2% to 2.5% of the sample is held by the ten biggest clonotypes.

The collaborating institutions used their own protocols to collect whole blood in K2EDTA tubes. For TCRbeta analysis, collaborators shipped samples as frozen whole blood, isolated PBMCs, or DNA extracted from either of those sample types. Reading the germline V gene gives CDR1 SNHLY and CDR2 FYNNEI. Cut back by 7 bases and 1 base, the V and J ends lie 10 bases apart. From the cysteine up to the phenylalanine, the CDR3 has a length of 13 residues. Only the CDR3 DNA stays, 39 bases, in frame from base 1. To note about this clone: The antigen it recognizes is unknown. Per-base qualities were not stored, and no clone one base away is much larger.

The material sequenced was peripheral blood. The V and J genes are TRBV2 and TRBJ1-2, with the D gene call left open. This clonotype was sampled from a woman between 50 and 59 years old with acute or convalescent COVID-19. At the DNA level, the sequence is TGTGCCAGCATCACTTCGGTTAACTATGGCTACACCTTC. The encoded protein is CASITSVNYGYTF. With the rest looked up from the reference TRBV2 and TRBJ1-2 genes rather than sequenced, the full variable domain is EPEVTQTPSHQVTQMGQEVILRCVPISNHLYFYWYRQILGQKVEFLVSFYNNEISEKSEIFDDQFSVERPDGSNFTLKIRSTKLEDSAMYFCASITSVNYGYTFGSGTRLTVV.